The clone carrying this T cell receptor (beta chain) has at least ten counts. What it binds is unknown. The sample belongs to a study of early T cells in non-severe SARS-CoV-2 infection. The overall study: Sequencing targeted bulk RNA from unsorted whole blood, leaving chains unpaired.

The CDR3 extends over 13 amino acids. The germline V and J ends were trimmed by 1 base and 7 bases, with 12 bases remaining between them. Germline V CDR1 and CDR2: DFQATT, SNEGSKA (reference sequence). Whole-study findings and limits: In VDJdb matching, anti-spike CD8 responses were favored while private and CD4 specificities went missing.

Each cDNA molecule carried a unique molecular identifier. TCRdb redid the calling of the 5' RACE reads with MiXCR, one entry per CDR3 protein. Among 50,000 to 70,000 distinct CDR3 sequences listed, around 12% were seen once. The sequence derives from an adult who was a healthcare worker with PCR-confirmed SARS-CoV-2 infection or an uninfected control (not recorded which). Sequencing input: whole blood. This chain joins TRBV20-1 and TRBJ2-3, with D perhaps matching TRBD1 (5 bases). CDR3 in DNA: TGCAGTGCTAGAGTAAGGGGATTCAATACGCAGTATTTT. Translated: CSARVRGFNTQYF.